This T cell receptor (beta chain) comes out of a study of shared clonotypes between healthy human individuals. Study at large: Three CD4 naive, three CD4 memory, two CD8 naive and one CD8 memory plate were used per donor.

Concerning this clone: The target antigen is unknown.

The authors ran the assay at deep level. Genomic DNA (from each subset) was split evenly across several immunoSEQ plates. Here immunoSEQ multiplex PCR was the method, and the copy in TCRdb shows in-frame clones only, minus some. This table holds millions of clones, roughly 96% found once. Per germline, CDR1 GTSNPN and CDR2 SVGIG (reference sequence). This CDR3 contains 14 residues. With 4 bases clipped from V and 4 bases from J, the junction kept 4 bases outside the gene matches. Whole-study findings and limits: The small donor group covered limited genetic and exposure diversity.

The sequencing sample was made of naive CD4+ T cells sorted from blood. Subset: CD45RA+ positively selected. The chain combines TRBV30 with TRBJ1-2; 12 bases agree with TRBD1. This receptor was identified in a man aged 18 to 35 in good health. CDR3 sequence reads: CAWTGTGGIYGYTF. In nucleotides, the CDR3 is TGTGCCTGGACGGGGACAGGGGGCATCTATGGCTACACCTTC.